This T cell receptor (beta chain) was captured in a study of blood T cell repertoires in COVID-19. Between the trimmed V and J ends, which lost 3 bases and 0 bases, there was a span of 2 bases. The CDR3 has 12 residues. Produced via immunoSEQ multiplex PCR; TCRdb's table is partial and in-frame only. The sample lists around 220,000 clones; about nine tenths were seen once. The origin of this receptor is a young woman who had recovered from COVID-19. Input material: PBMCs or T cells enriched from blood (not recorded which). This chain uses TRBV12-3 or TRBV12-4 with TRBJ1-2; no clear D gene. CDR3 nucleotides: TGTGCCAGCAGTTTTACTAACTATGGCTACACCTTC. Its translation: CASSFTNYGYTF.